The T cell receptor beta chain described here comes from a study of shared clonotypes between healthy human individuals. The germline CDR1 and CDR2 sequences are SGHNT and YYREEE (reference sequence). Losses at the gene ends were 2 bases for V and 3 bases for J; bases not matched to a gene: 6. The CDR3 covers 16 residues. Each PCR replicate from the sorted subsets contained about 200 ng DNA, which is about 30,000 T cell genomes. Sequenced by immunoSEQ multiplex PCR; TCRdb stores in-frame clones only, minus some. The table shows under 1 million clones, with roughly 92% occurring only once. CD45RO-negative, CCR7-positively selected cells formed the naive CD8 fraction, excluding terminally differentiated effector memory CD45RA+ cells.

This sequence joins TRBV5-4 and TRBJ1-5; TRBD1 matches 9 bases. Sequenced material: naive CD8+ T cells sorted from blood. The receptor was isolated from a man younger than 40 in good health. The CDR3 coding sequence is TGTGCCAGCAGCTTCGGGGGACAGGGAGACAATCAGCCCCAGCATTTT. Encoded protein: CASSFGGQGDNQPQHF.